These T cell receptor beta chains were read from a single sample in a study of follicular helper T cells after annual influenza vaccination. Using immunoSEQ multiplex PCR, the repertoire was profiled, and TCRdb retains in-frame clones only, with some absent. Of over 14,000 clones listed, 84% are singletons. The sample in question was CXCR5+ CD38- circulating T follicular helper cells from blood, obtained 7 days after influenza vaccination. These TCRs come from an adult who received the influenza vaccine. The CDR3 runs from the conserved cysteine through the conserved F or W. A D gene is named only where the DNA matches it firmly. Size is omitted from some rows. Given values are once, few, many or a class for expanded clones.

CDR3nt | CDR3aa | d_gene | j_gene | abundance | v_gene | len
TGTGCCAGTAGTATAGTGCAGGGGGGTTACAATGAGCAGTTCTTC | CASSIVQGGYNEQFF | NA | TRBJ2-1 | few | TRBV19 | 15
TGTGCCAGCAAGGCCAGGGCCTACGAGCAGTACTTC | CASKARAYEQYF | NA | TRBJ2-7 | NA | TRBV2 | 12
TGTGCCAGCAGCCCCCGACAGAACACTGAAGCTTTCTTT | CASSPRQNTEAFF | NA | TRBJ1-1 | NA | TRBV11-2 | 13
TGTGCCAGCAGTCCGGGACAAGAAACGAGCGAGCAGTACTTC | CASSPGQETSEQYF | NA | TRBJ2-7 | once | TRBV6-1 | 14
TGTGCCAGCAGTGAAAATCTCCCCTTCCGCGAGCAGTACTTC | CASSENLPFREQYF | NA | TRBJ2-7 | NA | TRBV2 | 14
TGCGCCAGCGGATCAATACAGGGTAGTTATAGGGATACGCAGTATTTT | CASGSIQGSYRDTQYF | NA | TRBJ2-3 | once | TRBV5-1 | 16
TGTGCCAGCAGCCGGACAGGGGACACCTACGAGCAGTACTTC | CASSRTGDTYEQYF | TRBD1 | TRBJ2-7 | NA | TRBV28 | 14
TGCGCCAGCAGCCAGGTAACCCAAAGTACCGAGACCCAGTACTTC | CASSQVTQSTETQYF | NA | TRBJ2-5 | NA | TRBV5-1 | 15
TGTGCCTGGAGTGTACTCTCCTCCCACTTGAACACCGGGGAGCTGTTTTTT | CAWSVLSSHLNTGELFF | NA | TRBJ2-2 | once | TRBV30 | 17
TGTGCCAGCAGCCCCTCTTCTGGGGCCAACGTCCTGACTTTC | CASSPSSGANVLTF | NA | TRBJ2-6 | once | TRBV2 | 14
TGTGCCAGCTCACCGGGACTAGCGGGAGACGAGCAGTACTTC | CASSPGLAGDEQYF | TRBD2 | TRBJ2-7 | NA | TRBV18 | 14
TGTGCCAGCAGTGGAGCGGGAGTAATCTACGAGCAGTACTTC | CASSGAGVIYEQYF | TRBD2 | TRBJ2-7 | once | TRBV2 | 14
TGTGCCAGCAGGGGGGACTCTAACTATGGCTACACCTTC | CASRGDSNYGYTF | NA | TRBJ1-2 | NA | TRBV7-2 | 13
TGTGCCAGCAGCCAAAGTGTCTCCGCGTCTAATGAAAAACTGTTTTTT | CASSQSVSASNEKLFF | NA | TRBJ1-4 | few | TRBV4-2 | 16
TGTGCCAGCAGCACTGGACAGGCCTCCGGGGAAAAACTGTTTTTT | CASSTGQASGEKLFF | TRBD1 | TRBJ1-4 | NA | TRBV6-5 | 15
TGTGCCACCCAACCCTTGGACAGGCGTAATCAGCCCCAGCATTTT | CATQPLDRRNQPQHF | TRBD1 | TRBJ1-5 | few | TRBV19 | 15
TGTGCCAGCACTCAGGGCGGGGGGAGCACAGATACGCAGTATTTT | CASTQGGGSTDTQYF | TRBD2 | TRBJ2-3 | NA | TRBV4-2 | 15
TGTGCCACCTCCTCCGGACAACAATCTGGGGCCAACGTCCTGACTTTC | CATSSGQQSGANVLTF | NA | TRBJ2-6 | once | TRBV15 | 16
TGTGCCAGCACACGACAGCCTGAAAAACTGTTTTTT | CASTRQPEKLFF | NA | TRBJ1-4 | NA | TRBV2 | 12
TGTGCCAGCAGCAATAGACAGGGGGGCTACGAGCAGTACTTC | CASSNRQGGYEQYF | TRBD1 | TRBJ2-7 | NA | TRBV7-9 | 14
TGTGCCAGCAGCTCCGGACTAGCGGGAGGCAATGAGCAGTTCTTC | CASSSGLAGGNEQFF | TRBD2 | TRBJ2-1 | NA | TRBV7-2 | 15
TGTGCCAGCAGCCAGACAGGGAGCTCCTACGAGCAGTACTTC | CASSQTGSSYEQYF | TRBD1 | TRBJ2-7 | NA | TRBV28 | 14
TGTGCCAGCAGCTCCGGACGGGACTCTGGAAACACCATATATTTT | CASSSGRDSGNTIYF | NA | TRBJ1-3 | few | TRBV7-9 | 15
TGTGCCAGCAGCTACTCCTATAATTCACCCCTCCACTTT | CASSYSYNSPLHF | NA | TRBJ1-6 | NA | TRBV6-4 | 13
TGTGCCAGCAGCCGAAGCGACAGGGGCCACAATCAGCCCCAGCATTTT | CASSRSDRGHNQPQHF | TRBD1 | TRBJ1-5 | NA | TRBV5-6 | 16
TGCGCCAGCAGCTTGGCTAGCGGGGTTCTCAATGAGCAGTTCTTC | CASSLASGVLNEQFF | TRBD2 | TRBJ2-1 | NA | TRBV5-1 | 15
TGTGCCACCCAGGGGGACACGGGTTCACCCCTCCACTTT | CATQGDTGSPLHF | TRBD1 | TRBJ1-6 | few | TRBV10-3 | 13
TGCGCCAGCAGTCAATTTTTGGACAGGGTATGGGGAAACGAAAAACTGTTTTTT | CASSQFLDRVWGNEKLFF | TRBD1 | TRBJ1-4 | NA | TRBV23-1 | 18
TGTGCCAGCAGCTTCCCCGGACAGTCCTACGAGCAGTACTTC | CASSFPGQSYEQYF | NA | TRBJ2-7 | NA | TRBV28 | 14
TGTGCCAGCAGCGCTTGGGTGGGGACAGGGGTAGAAGCTTTCTTT | CASSAWVGTGVEAFF | TRBD1 | TRBJ1-1 | NA | TRBV11-2 | 15
TGTGCCATCAGTGGCCCCGTAGGAGGCTCGGGGGAGCAGTACTTC | CAISGPVGGSGEQYF | NA | TRBJ2-7 | NA | TRBV10-3 | 15
TGTGCCACCAGCACTCCAAACAAAGGGGATCCCTATGGCTACACCTTC | CATSTPNKGDPYGYTF | NA | TRBJ1-2 | few | TRBV15 | 16
TGTGCCAGCAGAAAAAGACAGGGAGACCATACGCAGTATTTT | CASRKRQGDHTQYF | TRBD1 | TRBJ2-3 | NA | TRBV27 | 14
TGTGCCAGCACCATTATGGGCGGGAGAAGCTTCTACAATGAGCAGTTCTTC | CASTIMGGRSFYNEQFF | TRBD2 | TRBJ2-1 | NA | TRBV5-8 | 17
TGCGCCAGCAGCTACGGACAGGGCCAGGAGACCCAGTACTTC | CASSYGQGQETQYF | TRBD1 | TRBJ2-5 | NA | TRBV5-1 | 14
TGTGCCAGCAGCTCGTGGGAGTCCACTGAAGCTTTCTTT | CASSSWESTEAFF | NA | TRBJ1-1 | few | TRBV11-2 | 13
TGCAGCGCCGGGACAGCACTAGCATTTCTGGGCAATGAGCAGTTCTTC | CSAGTALAFLGNEQFF | NA | TRBJ2-1 | few | TRBV29-1 | 16
TGTGCCTGGAGTGTATTTGGGAGCTCCTATAATTCACCCCTCCACTTT | CAWSVFGSSYNSPLHF | NA | TRBJ1-6 | once | TRBV30 | 16
TGTGCCATCAAAGCCGTTGGTCCGTACTACGAGCAGTACTTC | CAIKAVGPYYEQYF | NA | TRBJ2-7 | NA | TRBV10-3 | 14
TGCGCCAGCAGAGGGGGCAGGTATTCACCCCTCCACTTT | CASRGGRYSPLHF | TRBD1 | TRBJ1-6 | once | TRBV10-2 | 13
TGTGCCAGCAGACTTGGACTTCGGGAGACCCAGTACTTC | CASRLGLRETQYF | NA | TRBJ2-5 | NA | TRBV7-2 | 13
TGTGCCAGCAGCCGAACAGGGGGACGTGAAAAACTGTTTTTT | CASSRTGGREKLFF | TRBD1 | TRBJ1-4 | NA | TRBV6-5 | 14
TGTGCCATCAGTGAGTCAGGGGGCGAAGGCTATGAGCAGTTCTTC | CAISESGGEGYEQFF | TRBD1 | TRBJ2-1 | once | TRBV10-3 | 15
TGTGCCACCAGCAGAGATCAAGGGGCGGTACCCTATGGCTACACCTTC | CATSRDQGAVPYGYTF | NA | TRBJ1-2 | NA | TRBV15 | 16
TGTGCCACCCAGATCGGACAGGGACGAACGGGGGCTTTCTTT | CATQIGQGRTGAFF | TRBD1 | TRBJ1-1 | NA | TRBV6-1 | 14
TGTGCCTGGAGTGCCGGTTCCACGAACACCGGGGAGCTGTTTTTT | CAWSAGSTNTGELFF | NA | TRBJ2-2 | NA | TRBV30 | 15
TGTGCCAGCAGTCTGGCAAACGATGGCTACACCTTC | CASSLANDGYTF | NA | TRBJ1-2 | NA | TRBV2 | 12
TGTGCCAGCGGTTTACAGGGCTATGAGCAGTTCTTC | CASGLQGYEQFF | NA | TRBJ2-1 | few | TRBV6-1 | 12
TGTGCCAGCAGTCGTCAGTTGAACACTGAAGCTTTCTTT | CASSRQLNTEAFF | NA | TRBJ1-1 | few | TRBV6-5 | 13
TGCGCCAGCAAAACAACCGGGACAGACAATGAAAAACTGTTTTTT | CASKTTGTDNEKLFF | TRBD1 | TRBJ1-4 | NA | TRBV5-1 | 15
TGTGCCAGCAGTCCCTCCGGGGGGAAACGCGGTGAGCAGTTCTTC | CASSPSGGKRGEQFF | TRBD2 | TRBJ2-1 | NA | TRBV6-5 | 15
TGTGCCAGCTCACAATCAGGGGCAGGAGGCAATCAGCCCCAGCATTTT | CASSQSGAGGNQPQHF | NA | TRBJ1-5 | NA | TRBV18 | 16
TGCGCCAGCAGCCCGGGGACTACCAATGAGCAGTTCTTC | CASSPGTTNEQFF | TRBD2 | TRBJ2-1 | few | TRBV5-1 | 13